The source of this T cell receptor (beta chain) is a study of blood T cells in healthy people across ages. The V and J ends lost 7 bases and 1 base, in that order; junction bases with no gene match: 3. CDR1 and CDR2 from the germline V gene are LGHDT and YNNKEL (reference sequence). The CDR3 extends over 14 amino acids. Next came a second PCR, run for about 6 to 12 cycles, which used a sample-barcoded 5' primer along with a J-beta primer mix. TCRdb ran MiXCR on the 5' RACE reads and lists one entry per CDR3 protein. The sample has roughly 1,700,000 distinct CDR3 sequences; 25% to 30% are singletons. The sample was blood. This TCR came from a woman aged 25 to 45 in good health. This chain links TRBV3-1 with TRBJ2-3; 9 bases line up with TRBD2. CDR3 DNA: TGTGCCAGCACCGAGCGGGGGGGCACAGATACGCAGTATTTT. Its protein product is CASTERGGTDTQYF.